The clone carrying this T cell receptor (beta chain) was detected once. The target antigen is unknown. This record belongs to a study of radiation and T cells in renal cell carcinoma. Clones were sequenced by immunoSEQ multiplex PCR, and TCRdb holds only the in-frame ones, with some missing. The sample lists approximately 140,000 clones, about 85% occurring once. Study-wide findings and caveats: Baseline intratumoral clonotype presence is unknown without pretreatment biopsies. Top tumor clonotypes rose in blood 2 weeks post-radiation, then contracted.

Specified time point: baseline pretreatment blood. Treatment reported: 15 Gy SBRT to primary tumor, nephrectomy 4 weeks later. After SBRT, blood was collected at 2 and 4 weeks, plus baseline. The tumor was a clear cell renal cell carcinoma. The TCR originated in an older woman with renal cell carcinoma. Sequencing was performed on blood, taken from a patient whose treatment included radiotherapy and nephrectomy.

DNA for the CDR3: TGTGCCAGTAGGAGGGGGCCCTATAATTCACCCCTCCACTTT. Amino acid sequence: CASRRGPYNSPLHF. The gene calls are TRBV19 and TRBJ1-6; TRBD1 aligns across 7 bases. J lost 2 bases, V lost 6 bases, and 1 base had no gene match. The CDR3 runs 14 residues. Germline-derived CDR1 and CDR2 are LNHDA and SQIVND (reference sequence).